The T cell receptor beta chain described here comes from a study of identifying expanded T cells in peripheral blood (dated by TCRdb to the late 2010s). As for the study more broadly: Separate aliquots of the same genomic DNA pool were sequenced to produce technical replicates, and four replicates were compared in pairs.

No immune events, such as infections, were documented for the healthy donors during the collection period. Blood repertoires from healthy donors were used as a training cohort for calibrating time-dependent variance in a beta-binomial model of differential abundance of T-cell clones. There were 10 healthy donors in the training cohort, of whom 3 were female and 7 were male. Donor ages ranged from roughly 29 to 64 years, with an average of about 40 years. Whole blood from each healthy donor was obtained from a commercial supplier and was collected at three time points roughly two weeks apart. Genomic DNA was extracted from unsorted whole blood for immunosequencing. TCRbeta CDR3 regions were profiled with the immunoSEQ Assay using bias-controlled multiplex PCR amplification of genomic DNA. Per the authors' processing: To quantify the absolute abundance of each unique TCRbeta CDR3 region, the sequences were collapsed and filtered. Differential abundance was tested with a binomial (Fisher-equivalent) model and with a beta-binomial model adding time-dependent variance fitted from healthy donors. Clones with fewer than 5 combined templates were removed, and a clone was called differentially abundant if the clone's Benjamini-Hochberg FDR was below 0.01. In the beta-binomial model, variance was expressed as a function of the total template count across the two samples, in the form v = (b*log(k)+a)^2. TCRdb took this table from immuneACCESS and kept in-frame rearrangements with V and J called. Such tables lack part of the clones; where checked against another copy, unresolved V genes explain under half of the gap, and the rest is unexplained. That table gives V, J and clone size, and the DNA gave D and trimming. A total of about 100,000 clones appear in this sample, 75% to 90% of them only once. About 6% of the sample belongs to the ten largest clones.

On the study overall, not on this receptor specifically: For all healthy donors, the variance in clone template counts between approximately two-week samples rose significantly as total template count increased. Between technical replicates the binomial model flagged 1 to 1.5 differentially abundant clones, whereas over roughly two weeks the binomial model flagged about 15 and over about 4 weeks around 19. The authors expected that over much longer intervals, such as months to years, biological variance in healthy repertoires might increase even further. The beta-binomial model significantly reduced the number of clones called differentially abundant and the false-positive rate across all healthy-donor time intervals.

V and J are truncated by 6 bases and 5 bases respectively, leaving an intervening sequence of 10 bases. CDR1 and CDR2 were assigned from the germline V gene as WSHSY and SAAADI. The CDR3 sequence holds 13 residues, the cysteine and phenylalanine included. The read is trimmed to its CDR3 DNA, 39 bases read in frame from base 1. With regard to this clone: Its antigen specificity is not known. Base quality data are lacking; no much larger clone is found one base away.

The sample taken for sequencing was blood. The source of this sequence is a person aged 18-70 years in good health. The chain couples TRBV10-2 to TRBJ1-4; matching of 6 bases hints at TRBD1 as the D gene. CDR3 sequence: CASRRQGNEKLFF. The base sequence is TGCGCCAGCAGGCGTCAGGGGAATGAAAAACTGTTTTTT.